These T cell receptor beta chains were read from a single sample in a study of T cell responses to AZD1222 COVID-19 vaccine. Libraries were prepared by immunoSEQ multiplex PCR; TCRdb keeps only in-frame clonotypes and omits some of them. The profile covers about 160,000 clones, with about nine tenths appearing a single time and roughly 5.5% taken by the ten largest. Sequencing was performed on peripheral blood, taken on day 0 of AZD1222 vaccination. All receptors come from an adult in good health. CDR3s include the opening cysteine and the closing phenylalanine or tryptophan. D genes are given only for firm matches. Only some rows state a clone size, as once, few, many or a class for expanded clones.

j_call d_call clone_size v_call cdr3_aa cdr3_nt
TRBJ2-5 NA NA TRBV25-1 CASSESIDPRGIQETQYF TGTGCCAGCAGTGAATCCATAGACCCTCGGGGGATCCAAGAGACCCAGTACTTC
TRBJ1-2 NA NA TRBV5-4 CASSLANRGAADGYTF TGTGCCAGCAGCTTGGCCAATCGGGGGGCGGCAGATGGCTACACCTTC
TRBJ1-6 NA NA TRBV27 CASSLSGPYNSPLHF TGTGCCAGCAGTTTATCCGGTCCCTATAATTCACCCCTCCACTTT
TRBJ1-5 NA NA TRBV3-1/TRBV3-2 CASSPDGQRNQPQHF TGTGCCAGCAGCCCCGATGGACAGAGGAATCAGCCCCAGCATTTT
TRBJ2-5 TRBD2 NA TRBV9 CASSVGTSGGPGEETQYF TGTGCCAGCAGCGTGGGGACTAGCGGAGGCCCCGGTGAGGAGACCCAGTACTTC
TRBJ1-5 NA NA TRBV19 CASSMVGGQPQHF TGTGCCAGTAGTATGGTAGGGGGTCAGCCCCAGCATTTT
TRBJ1-1 NA NA TRBV3-1/TRBV3-2 CASSQAHRADEAFF TGTGCCAGCAGCCAAGCCCACAGGGCCGATGAAGCTTTCTTT
TRBJ1-5 TRBD1 NA TRBV4-3 CASSRSTGQGNQPQHF TGCGCCAGCAGCCGCTCAACTGGACAGGGGAATCAGCCCCAGCATTTT
TRBJ2-1 TRBD2 NA TRBV4-1 CASSQDDLWREASYNEQFF TGCGCCAGCAGCCAAGATGATTTGTGGCGGGAGGCGTCGTACAATGAGCAGTTCTTC
TRBJ2-2 NA once TRBV19 CASGLTNTGELFF TGTGCCAGTGGACTCACGAACACCGGGGAGCTGTTTTTT
TRBJ1-5 NA few TRBV14 CASSQTLFGRSNQPQHF TGTGCCAGCAGCCAAACCCTATTTGGTAGGAGCAATCAGCCCCAGCATTTT
TRBJ2-2 TRBD1 NA TRBV7-8 CASSPRTGGTGELFF TGTGCCAGCAGCCCCCGGACAGGGGGCACCGGGGAGCTGTTTTTT